The clone carrying this TCR beta chain has a handful of counts. Its target is unknown. This sample was included in a study of CD8 T cells in ankylosing spondylitis. Making the TCR beta libraries involved quantitative 5'-RACE with molecular barcodes. TCRdb redid the calling of the 5' RACE reads with MiXCR, one entry per CDR3 protein. The sample records under 950,000 distinct CDR3 sequences, 19% being singletons. General study findings and limits: One TCR beta motif, made up of seven to nine highly homologous variants, appeared characteristic of ankylosing spondylitis blood. Disease-linked clones reportedly showed significant enrichment in matched ankylosing spondylitis synovial fluid.

Germline V gene data show CDR1 as KGHDR and CDR2 as SFDVKD. Losses at the gene ends were 9 bases for V and 0 bases for J; bases not matched to a gene: 11. The CDR3 totals 16 residues. This rearrangement joins TRBV24-1 to TRBJ2-3; 7 nucleotides match TRBD2. The source of this sequence is a male donor with ankylosing spondylitis. Sample: blood, either unsorted or a sorted T cell fraction (not recorded which). The CDR3 region is CATRVGRAGSTDTQYF. The CDR3 coding sequence is TGTGCCACCCGAGTGGGGCGAGCGGGAAGCACAGATACGCAGTATTTT.